This T cell receptor (beta chain) derives from a study of blood T cell repertoires in COVID-19. Study summary: Spain, Italy and the United States supplied samples that represented acute and convalescent COVID-19. T cells, B-cell-depleted T cells, or PBMCs supplied cDNA or gDNA.

The table came from immunoSEQ multiplex PCR; TCRdb's copy has only in-frame clones and leaves some out. The data hold about 460,000 clones, with 75% to 90% observed a single time. The germline V gene encodes CDR1 LGHNT and CDR2 FRNRAP. V was shortened by 0 bases and J by 9 bases, with 9 bases between the two germline ends. The CDR3 loop spans 13 amino acids. Participant-given clinical history determined each cohort assignment. For recovered donors of Cohort 3, there were two negative PCRs, clearance, or symptom resolution. The sequenced material came from PBMCs or T cells enriched from blood (not recorded which). This sequence joins TRBV12-5 and TRBJ2-1; possibly TRBD2 for D (5 bases). The clonotype comes from a woman in her sixties or seventies who had recovered from COVID-19. CDR3 bases: TGTGCTAGTGGTTTGGTTGAAGGGAGTGAGCAGTTCTTC. Its translation: CASGLVEGSEQFF.